This T cell receptor (beta chain) was captured in a study of cytomegalovirus exposure and HLA in healthy donors. Study-wide findings and caveats: Earlier analysis yielded a pattern in which most TCR beta V segments were productive about 90% or about 30% of the time. An assumption of roughly uniform sequencing depth across donors underlay the presence/absence analyses. In a later analysis, several top co-occurrence clusters appeared linked to parvovirus B19, influenza, CMV and Epstein-Barr virus.

The study ran its PCR with 60 Vbeta and 13 Jbeta primers. Libraries were prepared by immunoSEQ multiplex PCR; TCRdb keeps only in-frame clonotypes and omits some of them. The sample shows 150,000 to 200,000 clones, 81% of them seen only once. Of note for this clone: Its antigen is still unknown.

Germline-derived CDR1 and CDR2 are MDHEN and SYDVKM. V shed 2 bases and J shed 0 bases, with 14 bases lying between them. CDR3 size: 17 residues. This clonotype was obtained from a man between 18 and 29 years old in good health and CMV-seronegative. The specimen was PBMCs. The rearrangement uses TRBV28 and TRBJ2-1, with D possibly being TRBD2 (6 bases). CDR3: CASSLDGSTSSYNEQFF. In DNA form, the CDR3 reads TGTGCCAGCAGTTTAGACGGGAGCACGAGCTCCTACAATGAGCAGTTCTTC.